This entry is about one T cell receptor (beta chain). Its antigen is undetermined. The CD8+ and CD4+ T cells were isolated magnetically using a negative isolation approach, whereas the TEMRA cells were enriched by FACS. Random hexamers were used to reverse transcribe an amount of about 0.45 to 1 ug RNA. TCRdb recomputed calls from the immunoSEQ multiplex PCR reads with MiXCR, one row per CDR3 protein. In the table there are some 110,000 distinct CDR3 sequences, about 94% of which are singletons. From germline, CDR1 is GTSNPN and CDR2 SVGIG (reference sequence). The CDR3 is 15 residues long. V was cut by 0 bases and J by 2 bases, with 12 bases left in between. This record belongs to a study of CD8 T cells in Susac syndrome. Findings and caveats of the study: The authors found around 17 Susac-specific public clones in total CD8+ repertoires and five or six in CD8+ TEMRA repertoires.

The sequencing input was CD8+ T cells from PBMCs. This TCR came from a human donor with Susac syndrome. This chain joins TRBV30 and TRBJ2-3, with unresolved D. CDR3 amino acids: CAWSVSRNPTDTQYF. The CDR3 DNA reads as TGTGCCTGGAGTGTAAGCAGAAATCCCACAGATACGCAGTATTTT.